This section outlines one TCR beta chain sequence together with its context. Its antigen is not yet known. No quality values exist for individual bases; no much larger clone is one base distant. The entry originates in a study of cytomegalovirus exposure and HLA in healthy donors (dated by TCRdb to the late 2010s). With respect to the entire study: An earlier analysis of more than 550 of the donors reported around 280 Gb of sequence data and around 120 million unique TCR beta sequences obtained from about 179 million T cells. Of the approximately 400 genotyped donors, about 84% fell in the genetic ancestry cluster associated with self-reported Caucasian donors. Five DR-DQ haplotypes were treated as single units for association and clustering because of strong linkage in the cohort. An earlier analysis of some 500 of the donors used high-throughput TCR beta sequencing to judge whether each TCR beta V gene segment behaved as functional or pseudogenic. A later genetic analysis took genome-wide SNP genotypes for about three fifths of the 666 donors and used that subset as a discovery cohort. The later analysis used no new phenotypic data to find candidate immune exposures, relying instead on TCR beta sequences and their occurrence across donors. To predict cytomegalovirus infection status, the study combined high-throughput TCR immunosequencing, statistical association of individual TCRs with disease status, and machine learning. Every discovery cohort repertoire had been produced on one sequencing platform. About 280 gigabases of sequencing data and approximately 92 million unique TCR sequences made up an early release that covered roughly 670 HLA-typed donors. HLA typing included class I and class II loci at four-digit resolution. A separate validation cohort of roughly 130 different subjects was used in addition to the 666-subject first cohort. The study profiled the T cell repertoires of 500 to 800 subjects by immunosequencing and related them to cytomegalovirus serostatus. The aim of the study was to test whether cataloging public T cell receptors could identify signatures of past pathogen exposure. The number of donors typed differed by locus, with 629-630 for A, B, C, DRB1 and DQB1, around 560 for DQA1, nearly 610 for DPA1, and some 440 for DPB1. A later analysis re-examined previously published TCR beta repertoires from roughly 720 donors and added high-resolution HLA genotyping to investigate patterns of TCR occurrence. Alongside the repertoire data, information on donor age, sex, ethnicity and CMV serostatus was compiled. Among a few hundred genotyped donors of the cohort, an average of about 240,000 unique TCR beta nucleotide sequences were sequenced per donor, around 20% of them non-productive. The study at large found these results: Immune exposure information for the cohort was limited to CMV serostatus. A later analysis found that HLA-associated TCR beta chains were more clonally expanded and had lower generation probabilities than equally common non-associated chains. Because the 87-base-pair reads could not distinguish some IMGT-functional V segments, including TRBV6-2 and TRBV6-3, those segments were excluded. A later analysis found that TCR association rates varied across HLA loci, with DRB1 alleles showing the most associated TCRs and HLA-C alleles the fewest. A further reported finding was that TCR beta sequences accurately predicted the HLA-A and HLA-B alleles for most subjects in the first cohort. In a later analysis, most CMV-associated TCR beta chains were found to appear HLA-restricted, with HLA associations seemingly driven largely by CMV exposure. Linkage disequilibrium might explain the correlated functional status among segregating V segments, but an unknown experimental factor could not be excluded. Cytomegalovirus status was reported to be diagnosed by the classifier with high specificity and sensitivity in both the original and validation cohorts. In vitro tests confirmed that a few of the cytomegalovirus-associated TCR beta chains recognize cytomegalovirus antigens. According to a later genetic analysis, donors in an Asian-associated ancestry cluster had fewer N-insertions in productive TCRs than the roughly 670-donor mean. At a false discovery rate of 0.05, a later analysis linked approximately 18,000 TCR beta sequences to specific HLA alleles. Strong co-occurrence of HLA alleles, especially DR and DQ, made assigning TCR associations to individual alleles difficult. Presence/absence analyses assumed roughly uniform sequencing depth across donors, an assumption that may not hold. Because some donors lacked HLA typing at each locus, the association tests relied only on the typed subset. V-gene and J-gene trimming of TCR beta chains was associated with a missense DCLRE1C variant in a later genetic analysis, and the association was replicated in an independent cohort. According to a later analysis, parvovirus B19, influenza, CMV and Epstein-Barr virus appeared linked to several top co-occurrence clusters. Only TCR beta chains were sequenced in this cohort, and the absence of alpha or paired-chain data limited detectable features. The study listed 150 to 200 TCR beta chains as associated with cytomegalovirus. In an earlier analysis of approximately 590 of the donors, most TCR beta V segments appeared in productive rearrangements about 87% or about 30% of the time, broadly matching IMGT annotations. According to the authors, the approach could potentially be generalized to other disease states and immunological phenotypes. Because counts were too low, roughly 17 rarely observed V segments, including chromosome 9 orphons, were left out of the earlier analysis of about 500 of the donors. The sequencing pipeline was judged likely to have produced a cluster of highly shared sequence variants as a technical artifact. While some public TCRs were present in many individuals, most TCR sequences turned up only very rarely across donors.

Libraries came from the immunoSEQ multiplex PCR assay. For the multiplex PCR, a mixture combining 60 forward primers for TCR Vbeta segments and 13 reverse primers for TCR Jbeta segments was used. A multiplex PCR assay on genomic DNA amplified the CDR3 region of rearranged TCR beta genes. The amplified TCR beta libraries were sequenced on the Illumina HiSeq System as 87-base-pair reads. On the authors' methods: In a later analysis, tens of millions of unique TCR beta chains were counted across the roughly 670 repertoires, and approximately 11 million of these chains were shared by at least two donors. To remove PCR and sequencing errors, raw reads were error-corrected and collapsed into unique sequences using a nearest-neighbor algorithm that merged closely related sequences. Alignment of CDR3 sequences to IMGT reference sequences was used to assign V, D and J gene segments. For a sequence to be retained, a match of at least six nucleotides to both a V gene segment and a J gene segment was required. Rearrangements were classified as productive when the CDR3 lacked stop codons and remained in frame with V and J, and all other rearrangements were classified as non-productive. Following IMGT convention, CDR3 was defined as the stretch from the second conserved V-encoded cysteine to the conserved J-encoded phenylalanine. The earlier analysis of 587 of the donors excluded sequences that lacked an unambiguous match to a single V gene segment. An earlier analysis of just under 600 of the donors called V segments functional above 56.7% productive rearrangements and segregating when the between-donor standard deviation exceeded 5%. A statistical classification framework was developed to diagnose cytomegalovirus status using the catalog of TCR beta chain sequences. V and J gene assignment, in a later analysis, came from comparing TCR nucleotide sequences with IMGT/GENE-DB human TR gene sequences. Using the TCRdist pipeline, a later analysis assigned CDR3 sequences along with most-parsimonious VDJ recombination scenarios. In a later analysis, each TCR beta chain was defined by its CDR3 amino acid sequence together with its V-gene family, and reads lacking a unique V-gene family were excluded. To address suspected cross-contamination and a sequencing artifact, a later analysis removed 450 to 700 highly shared, low-generation-probability nucleotide sequences. In a later analysis, a clonal expansion index for each public chain was calculated from normalized within-repertoire ranks of inferred template counts. Generation probabilities in a later analysis came from a VDJ recombination model fitted to out-of-frame rearrangements, and those results were checked against IGoR. In a later analysis, hypergeometric tests were used to score TCR-TCR, TCR-HLA and TCR-CMV co-occurrence, with a repertoire-size bias correction applied to TCR pairs. False discovery rates were estimated in a later analysis by permuting HLA or CMV assignments 20 times. In a later analysis, co-occurring TCRs were grouped using DBSCAN, and TCRdist sequence similarity was added for clustering within HLA-allele-positive subsets. For co-occurrence clustering, repertoires with fewer than 30,000 or more than 120,000 public chains were excluded, along with 4 to 6 repertoires with anomalous nucleotide sharing. Entries here come from immuneACCESS through TCRdb and include only in-frame sequences with V and J called. Some clones fail to appear in such tables; in the studies checked, an unresolved V gene covers under half of the shortfall, and the cause of the remainder is unknown. The D gene and trimming were derived from the DNA, and the V and J assignments and clone size from that table. This sample holds about 160,000 clones; around three quarters were observed only once. Roughly an eighth of the sample goes to the ten largest clones.

The cohort comprised several hundred healthy bone marrow donors. At the time of sampling, every cohort member was nominally healthy, though immune exposures that went unrecorded were likely present. The donor was CMV seropositive and was included in the group of approximately 300 seropositive cohort members. A peripheral blood sample was collected from each donor, and TCR beta sequencing was performed on peripheral blood mononuclear cells. The Qiagen DNeasy Blood Extraction Kit was used to extract genomic DNA from the blood cell samples. Inclusive of the bounding cysteine and phenylalanine, the CDR3 is 15 residues long. Left in the record is the CDR3 DNA by itself, 45 bases read in frame from the first base. V loses 1 base, J loses 2 bases, and the germline ends lie 10 bases apart. The germline V gene yields MGHRA for CDR1 and YSYEKL for CDR2.

The chain is made from TRBV4-1 and TRBJ2-3; D gene: possibly TRBD2, on 6 matching bases. Source material: PBMCs. The clonotype comes from a middle-aged man in good health and CMV-seropositive. The base sequence is TGCGCCAGCAGCCAAGTGGCTAGCGCCACAGATACGCAGTATTTT. It specifies CASSQVASATDTQYF.